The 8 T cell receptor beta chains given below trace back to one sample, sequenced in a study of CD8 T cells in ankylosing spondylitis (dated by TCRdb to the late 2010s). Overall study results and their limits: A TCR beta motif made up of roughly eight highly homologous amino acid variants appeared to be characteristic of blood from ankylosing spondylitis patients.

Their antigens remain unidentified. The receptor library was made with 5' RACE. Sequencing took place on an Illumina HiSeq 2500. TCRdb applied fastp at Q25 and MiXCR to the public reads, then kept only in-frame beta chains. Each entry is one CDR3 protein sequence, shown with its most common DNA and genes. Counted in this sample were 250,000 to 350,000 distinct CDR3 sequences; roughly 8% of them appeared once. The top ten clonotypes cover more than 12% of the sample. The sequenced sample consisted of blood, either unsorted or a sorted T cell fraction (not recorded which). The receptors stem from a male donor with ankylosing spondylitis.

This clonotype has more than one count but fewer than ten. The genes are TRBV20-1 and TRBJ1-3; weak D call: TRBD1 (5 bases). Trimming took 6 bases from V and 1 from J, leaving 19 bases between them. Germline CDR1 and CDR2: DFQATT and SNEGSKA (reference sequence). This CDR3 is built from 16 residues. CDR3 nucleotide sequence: TGCAGTGCCGAGGGGCCTAATCCCGGGTCTGGAAACACCATATATTTT. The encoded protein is CSAEGPNPGSGNTIYF.

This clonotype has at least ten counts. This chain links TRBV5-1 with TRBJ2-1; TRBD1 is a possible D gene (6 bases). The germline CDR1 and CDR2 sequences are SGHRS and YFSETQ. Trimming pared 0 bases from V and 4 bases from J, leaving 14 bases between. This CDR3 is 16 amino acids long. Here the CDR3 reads CASSLAGDRHYNEQFF. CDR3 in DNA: TGCGCCAGCAGCTTGGCCGGAGACAGGCATTACAATGAGCAGTTCTTC.

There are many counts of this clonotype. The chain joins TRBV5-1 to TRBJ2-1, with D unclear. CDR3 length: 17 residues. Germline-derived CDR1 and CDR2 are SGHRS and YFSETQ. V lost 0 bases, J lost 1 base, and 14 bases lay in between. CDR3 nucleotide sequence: TGCGCCAGCAGCTTGGCCGTAGGAAGGCGGTCCTACAATGAGCAGTTCTTC. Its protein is CASSLAVGRRSYNEQFF.

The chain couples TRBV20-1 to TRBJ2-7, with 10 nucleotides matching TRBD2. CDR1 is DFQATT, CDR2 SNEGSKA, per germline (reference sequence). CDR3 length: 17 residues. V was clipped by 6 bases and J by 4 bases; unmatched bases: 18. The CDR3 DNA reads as TGCAGTGCCCAGGTGGTCACTAGCGGGAAGCGGATTTACGAGCAGTACTTC. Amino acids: CSAQVVTSGKRIYEQYF.

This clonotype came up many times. The CDR3 DNA reads as TGTGCCAGCAGCCCATGGACTAGTAAGGATGAGCAGTTCTTC. Its protein is CASSPWTSKDEQFF. The chain has TRBV14 and TRBJ2-1, with TRBD2 matching 7 bases. After removal of 4 bases from V and 8 bases from J, the junction contained 8 bases not matched to a gene. The CDR3 totals 14 residues. CDR1 SGHDN and CDR2 FVKESK come from the germline V gene.

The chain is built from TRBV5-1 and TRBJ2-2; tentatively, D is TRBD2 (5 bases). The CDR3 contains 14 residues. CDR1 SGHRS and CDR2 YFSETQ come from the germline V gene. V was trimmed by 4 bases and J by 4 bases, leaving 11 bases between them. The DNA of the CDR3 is TGCGCCAGCAGCGAGCAAACTAGCACCGGGGAGCTGTTTTTT. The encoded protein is CASSEQTSTGELFF.

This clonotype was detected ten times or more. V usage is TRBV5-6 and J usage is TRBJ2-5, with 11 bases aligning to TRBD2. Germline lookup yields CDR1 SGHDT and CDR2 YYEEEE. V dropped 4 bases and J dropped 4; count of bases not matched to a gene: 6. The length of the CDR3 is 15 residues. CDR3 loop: CASSLTSGNRETQYF. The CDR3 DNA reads TGTGCCAGCAGCCTGACTAGCGGGAACAGAGAGACCCAGTACTTC.

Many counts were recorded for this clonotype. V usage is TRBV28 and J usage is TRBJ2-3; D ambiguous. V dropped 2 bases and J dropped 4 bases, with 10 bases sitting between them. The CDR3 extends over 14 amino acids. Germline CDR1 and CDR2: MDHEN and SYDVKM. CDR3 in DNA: TGTGCCAGCAGTTTAATTGAGTCCCCAGATACGCAGTATTTT. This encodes CASSLIESPDTQYF.